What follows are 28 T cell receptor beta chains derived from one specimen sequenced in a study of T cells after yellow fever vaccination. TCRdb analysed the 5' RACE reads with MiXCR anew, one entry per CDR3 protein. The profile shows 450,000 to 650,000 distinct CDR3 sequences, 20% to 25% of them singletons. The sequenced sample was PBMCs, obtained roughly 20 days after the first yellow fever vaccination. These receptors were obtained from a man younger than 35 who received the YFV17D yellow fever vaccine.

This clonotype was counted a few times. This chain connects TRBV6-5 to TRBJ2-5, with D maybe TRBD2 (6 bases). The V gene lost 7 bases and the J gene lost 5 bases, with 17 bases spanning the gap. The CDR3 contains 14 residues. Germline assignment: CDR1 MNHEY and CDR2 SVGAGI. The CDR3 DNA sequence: TGTGCCAGCACTTCGGGGGAGCTCGGGGAGACCCAGTACTTC. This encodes CASTSGELGETQYF.

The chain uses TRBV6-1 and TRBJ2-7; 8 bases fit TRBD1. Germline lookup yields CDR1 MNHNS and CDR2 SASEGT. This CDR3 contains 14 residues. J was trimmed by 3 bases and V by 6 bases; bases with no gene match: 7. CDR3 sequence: CASRPGTGYYEQYV. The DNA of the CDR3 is TGTGCCAGCAGACCCGGGACAGGATACTACGAGCAGTACGTC.

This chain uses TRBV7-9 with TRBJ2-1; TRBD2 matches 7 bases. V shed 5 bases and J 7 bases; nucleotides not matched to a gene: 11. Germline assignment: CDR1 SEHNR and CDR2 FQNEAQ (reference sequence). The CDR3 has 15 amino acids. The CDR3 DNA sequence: TGTGCCAGCAGCCTGGGGGACTATACGGGGAATGAGCAGTTCTTC. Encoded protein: CASSLGDYTGNEQFF.

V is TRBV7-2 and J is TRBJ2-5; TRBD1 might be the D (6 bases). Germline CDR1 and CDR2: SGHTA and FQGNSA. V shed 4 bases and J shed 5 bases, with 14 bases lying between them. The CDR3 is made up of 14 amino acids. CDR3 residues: CASSSRGSHETQYF. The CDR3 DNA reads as TGTGCCAGCAGCTCCAGGGGTAGTCACGAGACCCAGTACTTC.

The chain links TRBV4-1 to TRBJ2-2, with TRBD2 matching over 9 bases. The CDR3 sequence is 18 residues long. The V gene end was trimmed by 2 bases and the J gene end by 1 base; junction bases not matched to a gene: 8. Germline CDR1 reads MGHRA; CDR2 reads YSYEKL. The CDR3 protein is CASSQLYSGGLNTGELFF. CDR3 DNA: TGCGCCAGCAGCCAACTGTATAGCGGGGGCCTGAACACCGGGGAGCTGTTTTTT.

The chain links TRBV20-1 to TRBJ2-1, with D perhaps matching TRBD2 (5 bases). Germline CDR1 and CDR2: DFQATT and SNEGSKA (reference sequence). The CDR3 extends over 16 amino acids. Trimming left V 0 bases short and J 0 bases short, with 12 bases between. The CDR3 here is CSARDAGRSSYNEQFF. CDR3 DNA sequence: TGCAGTGCTAGAGATGCGGGCAGGAGCTCCTACAATGAGCAGTTCTTC.

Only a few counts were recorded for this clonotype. The chain's CDR3 is CASSQGTSTEAFF. CDR3 nucleotides: TGTGCCAGCAGCCAGGGGACAAGTACTGAAGCTTTCTTT. The chain joins TRBV4-2 to TRBJ1-1; D is perhaps TRBD1 (6 bases). Deletions cut 3 bases from V and 5 bases from J, with 10 bases between. The CDR3 consists of 13 residues. Germline V gene data show CDR1 as LGHNA and CDR2 as YNFKEQ.

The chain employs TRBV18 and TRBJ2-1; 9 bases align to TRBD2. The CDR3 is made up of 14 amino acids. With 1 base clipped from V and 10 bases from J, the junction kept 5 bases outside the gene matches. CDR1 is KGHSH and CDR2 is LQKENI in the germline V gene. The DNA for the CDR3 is TGTGCCAGCTCACCACTCCCTAGCGGGGACGAGCAGTTCTTC. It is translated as CASSPLPSGDEQFF.

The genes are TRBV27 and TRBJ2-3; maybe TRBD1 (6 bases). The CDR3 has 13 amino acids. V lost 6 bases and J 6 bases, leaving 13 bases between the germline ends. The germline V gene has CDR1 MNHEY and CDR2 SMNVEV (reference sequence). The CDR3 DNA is TGTGCCAGCAGCGGACAGTATTTTGATACGCAGTATTTT. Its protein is CASSGQYFDTQYF.

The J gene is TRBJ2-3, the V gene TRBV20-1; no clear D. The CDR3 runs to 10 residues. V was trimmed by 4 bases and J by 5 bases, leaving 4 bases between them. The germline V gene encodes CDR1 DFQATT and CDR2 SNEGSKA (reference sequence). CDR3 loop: CSAKGDTQYF. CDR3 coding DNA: TGCAGTGCTAAAGGAGATACGCAGTATTTT.

The CDR3 is CASSRAYGGANGELFF. CDR3 nucleotide sequence: TGTGCCAGCAGCCGAGCGTACGGGGGGGCTAACGGGGAGCTGTTTTTT. The chain combines TRBV7-2 with TRBJ2-2; TRBD2 agrees at 8 bases. Losses at the gene ends were 5 bases for V and 7 bases for J; bases not matched to a gene: 12. The CDR3 consists of 16 residues. The V gene's germline CDR1 is SGHTA and CDR2 FQGNSA.

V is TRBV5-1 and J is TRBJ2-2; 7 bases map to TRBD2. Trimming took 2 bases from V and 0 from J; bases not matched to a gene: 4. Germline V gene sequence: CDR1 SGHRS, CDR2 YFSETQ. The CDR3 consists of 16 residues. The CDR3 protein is CASSFSSGANTGELFF. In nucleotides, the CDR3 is TGCGCCAGCAGCTTTTCTAGCGGCGCGAACACCGGGGAGCTGTTTTTT. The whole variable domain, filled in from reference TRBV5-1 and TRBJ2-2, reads KAGVTQTPRYLIKTRGQQVTLSCSPISGHRSVSWYQQTPGQGLQFLFEYFSETQRNKGNFPGRFSGRQFSNSRSEMNVSTLELGDSALYLCASSFSSGANTGELFFGEGSRLTVL.

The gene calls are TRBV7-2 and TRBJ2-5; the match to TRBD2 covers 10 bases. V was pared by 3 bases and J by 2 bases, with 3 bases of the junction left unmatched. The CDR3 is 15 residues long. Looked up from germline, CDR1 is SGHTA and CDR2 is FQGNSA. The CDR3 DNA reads TGTGCCAGCAGCTTTAGCGGGGGGCAACAAGAGACCCAGTACTTC. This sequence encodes CASSFSGGQQETQYF.

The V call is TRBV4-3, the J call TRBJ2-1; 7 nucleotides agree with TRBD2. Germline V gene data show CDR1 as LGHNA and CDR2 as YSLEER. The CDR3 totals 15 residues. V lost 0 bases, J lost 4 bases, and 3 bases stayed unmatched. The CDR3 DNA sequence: TGCGCCAGCAGCCAAGACAGGGAGGGGTACAATGAGCAGTTCTTC. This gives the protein CASSQDREGYNEQFF.

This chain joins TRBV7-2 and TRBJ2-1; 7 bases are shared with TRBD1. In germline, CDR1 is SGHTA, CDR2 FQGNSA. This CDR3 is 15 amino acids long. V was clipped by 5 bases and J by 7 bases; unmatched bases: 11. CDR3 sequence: CASSRGLALRNEQFF. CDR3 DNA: TGTGCCAGCAGCAGGGGGCTAGCCTTAAGGAATGAGCAGTTCTTC.

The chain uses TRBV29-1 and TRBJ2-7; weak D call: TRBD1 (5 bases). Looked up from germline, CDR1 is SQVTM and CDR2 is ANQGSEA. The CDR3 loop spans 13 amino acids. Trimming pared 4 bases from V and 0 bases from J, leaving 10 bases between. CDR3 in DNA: TGCAGCGTTGGTCGGACACTCTCCTACGAGCAGTACTTC. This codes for CSVGRTLSYEQYF.

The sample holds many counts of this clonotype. Written as DNA, the CDR3 is TGCGCCAGCAGCCCGGGGGTGAACACTGAAGCTTTCTTT. Its translation: CASSPGVNTEAFF. This chain uses TRBV5-1 with TRBJ1-1; tentatively, D is TRBD1 (5 bases). The CDR3 covers 13 residues. V lost 4 bases, J lost 0 bases, and 7 bases lay in between. Germline-derived CDR1 and CDR2 are SGHRS and YFSETQ. Supplemented by reference TRBV5-1 and TRBJ1-1, the full variable domain reads KAGVTQTPRYLIKTRGQQVTLSCSPISGHRSVSWYQQTPGQGLQFLFEYFSETQRNKGNFPGRFSGRQFSNSRSEMNVSTLELGDSALYLCASSPGVNTEAFFGQGTRLTVV.

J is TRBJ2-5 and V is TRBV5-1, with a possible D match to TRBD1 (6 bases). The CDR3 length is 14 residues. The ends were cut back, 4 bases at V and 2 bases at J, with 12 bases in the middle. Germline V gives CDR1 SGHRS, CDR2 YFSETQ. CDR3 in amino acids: CASSRWTAQETQYF. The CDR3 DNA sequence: TGCGCCAGCAGCCGCTGGACAGCGCAAGAGACCCAGTACTTC.

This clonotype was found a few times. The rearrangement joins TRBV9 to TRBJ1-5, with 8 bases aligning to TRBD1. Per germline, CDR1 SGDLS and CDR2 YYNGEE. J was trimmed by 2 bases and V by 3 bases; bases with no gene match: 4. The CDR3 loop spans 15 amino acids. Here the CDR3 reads CASSAGQGGNQPQHF. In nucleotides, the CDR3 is TGTGCCAGCAGCGCAGGACAGGGTGGCAATCAGCCCCAGCATTTT.

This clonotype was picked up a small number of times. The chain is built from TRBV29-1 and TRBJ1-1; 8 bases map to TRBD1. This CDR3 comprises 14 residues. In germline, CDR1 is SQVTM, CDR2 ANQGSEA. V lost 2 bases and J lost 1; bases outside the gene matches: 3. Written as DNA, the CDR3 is TGCAGCGTTGAACAGGACAGGGCGAACACTGAAGCTTTCTTT. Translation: CSVEQDRANTEAFF.

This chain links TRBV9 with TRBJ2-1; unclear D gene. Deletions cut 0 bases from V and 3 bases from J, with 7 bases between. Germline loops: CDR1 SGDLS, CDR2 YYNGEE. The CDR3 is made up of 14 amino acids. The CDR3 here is CASSVGLLYNEQFF. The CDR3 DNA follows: TGTGCCAGCAGCGTAGGTCTACTCTACAATGAGCAGTTCTTC.

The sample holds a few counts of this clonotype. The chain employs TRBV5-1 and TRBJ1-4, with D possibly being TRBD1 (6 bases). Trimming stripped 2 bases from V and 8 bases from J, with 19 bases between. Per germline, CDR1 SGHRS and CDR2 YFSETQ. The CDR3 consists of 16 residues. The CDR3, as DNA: TGCGCCAGCAGCTTAGGCGACAGGCTTGGGGTGGAAAAACTGTTTTTT. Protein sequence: CASSLGDRLGVEKLFF.

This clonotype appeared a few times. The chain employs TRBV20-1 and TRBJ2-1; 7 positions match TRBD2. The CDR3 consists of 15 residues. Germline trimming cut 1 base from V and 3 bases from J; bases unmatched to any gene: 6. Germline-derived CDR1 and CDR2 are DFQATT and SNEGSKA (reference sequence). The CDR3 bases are TGCAGTGCTAGAGCCGCCGGGACTAACTACAATGAGCAGTTCTTC. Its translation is CSARAAGTNYNEQFF.

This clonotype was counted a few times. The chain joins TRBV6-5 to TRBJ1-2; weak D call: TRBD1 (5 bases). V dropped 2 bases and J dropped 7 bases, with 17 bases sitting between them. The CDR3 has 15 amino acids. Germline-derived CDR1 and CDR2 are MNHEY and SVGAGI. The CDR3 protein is CASSYASWGIGGYTF. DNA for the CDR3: TGTGCCAGCAGTTACGCGTCGTGGGGGATAGGTGGCTACACCTTC.

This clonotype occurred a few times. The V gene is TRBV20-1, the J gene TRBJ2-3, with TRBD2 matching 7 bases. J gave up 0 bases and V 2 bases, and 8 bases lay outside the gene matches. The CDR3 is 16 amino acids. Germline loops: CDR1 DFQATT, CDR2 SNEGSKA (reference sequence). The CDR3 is CSARPPTSSSTDTQYF. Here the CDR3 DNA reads TGCAGTGCTAGACCCCCGACTAGCAGTAGCACAGATACGCAGTATTTT.

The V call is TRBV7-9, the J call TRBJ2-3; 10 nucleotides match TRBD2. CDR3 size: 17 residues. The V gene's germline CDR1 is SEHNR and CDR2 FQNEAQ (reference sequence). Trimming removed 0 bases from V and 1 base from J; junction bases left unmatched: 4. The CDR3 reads CASSLAGLALGTDTQYF. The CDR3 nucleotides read TGTGCCAGCAGCTTAGCGGGACTAGCGCTCGGCACAGATACGCAGTATTTT. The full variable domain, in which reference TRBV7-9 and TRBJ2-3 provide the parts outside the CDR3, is DTGVSQNPRHKITKRGQNVTFRCDPISEHNRLYWYRQTLGQGPEFLTYFQNEAQLEKSRLLSDRFSAERPKGSFSTLEIQRTEQGDSAMYLCASSLAGLALGTDTQYFGPGTRLTVL.

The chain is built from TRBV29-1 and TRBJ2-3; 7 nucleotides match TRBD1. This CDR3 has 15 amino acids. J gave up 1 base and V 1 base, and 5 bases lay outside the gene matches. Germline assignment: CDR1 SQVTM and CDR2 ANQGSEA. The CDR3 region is CSVEGPGGGTDTQYF. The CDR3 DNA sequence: TGCAGCGTTGAAGGTCCAGGGGGTGGCACAGATACGCAGTATTTT.

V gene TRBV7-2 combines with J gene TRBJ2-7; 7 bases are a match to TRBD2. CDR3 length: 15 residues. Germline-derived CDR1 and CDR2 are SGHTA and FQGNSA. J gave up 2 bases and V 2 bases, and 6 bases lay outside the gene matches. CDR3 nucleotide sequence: TGTGCCAGCAGCTTATGGGATACTAGCGCCTACGAGCAGTACTTC. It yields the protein CASSLWDTSAYEQYF.